This TCR beta chain was observed in a study of blood T cells in healthy people across ages. Regarding the study as a whole: Greater diversity and more naive CD4+ cells were seen in long-lived donors than in aged donors.

With regard to this clonotype: Its antigen is undetermined.

In terms of origin and age, donors were healthy Caucasian individuals from Russia aged roughly 6 to 95. At least 5.5 micrograms of total RNA were extracted per sample. Trimming removed 3 bases at V and 4 bases at J, with 7 bases between. The CDR3 contains 12 residues. From germline, CDR1 is DFQATT and CDR2 SNEGSKA (reference sequence). The use of a sample-barcoded 5' primer and a J-beta primer mix characterized a second PCR of roughly 7 to 11 cycles. A minimum of 2.5 million CDR3-containing paired-end reads was obtained for each sample. One entry per CDR3 protein results from TCRdb running MiXCR on the 5' RACE reads. The sample lists more than 550,000 distinct CDR3 sequences; about a fifth were seen once.

The chain combines TRBV20-1 with TRBJ1-5; D remains unclear. This sequence was found in a man between 65 and 80 years old in good health. Specimen: blood. This CDR3 is CSARWSNQPQHF. The CDR3 DNA reads TGCAGTGCTAGGTGGTCTAATCAGCCCCAGCATTTT.